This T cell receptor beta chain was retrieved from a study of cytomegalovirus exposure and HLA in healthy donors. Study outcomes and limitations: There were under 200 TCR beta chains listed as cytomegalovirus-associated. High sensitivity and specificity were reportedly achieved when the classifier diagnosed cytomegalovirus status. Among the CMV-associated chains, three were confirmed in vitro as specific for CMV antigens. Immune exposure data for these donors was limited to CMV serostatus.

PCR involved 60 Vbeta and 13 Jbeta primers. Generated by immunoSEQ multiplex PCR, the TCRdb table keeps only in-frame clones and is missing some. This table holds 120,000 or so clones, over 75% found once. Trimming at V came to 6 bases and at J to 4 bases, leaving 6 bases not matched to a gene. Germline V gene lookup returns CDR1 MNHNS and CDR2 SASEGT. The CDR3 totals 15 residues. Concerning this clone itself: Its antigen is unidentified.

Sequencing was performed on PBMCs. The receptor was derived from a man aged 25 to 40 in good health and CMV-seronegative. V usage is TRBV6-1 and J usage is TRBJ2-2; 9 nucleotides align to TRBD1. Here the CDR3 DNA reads TGTGCCAGCAGATGGGGACAGGGAAGCACCGGGGAGCTGTTTTTT. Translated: CASRWGQGSTGELFF.